A single sample is the source of the 8 T cell receptor beta chains below, sequenced in a study of cytomegalovirus exposure and HLA in healthy donors. The primer mix had 60 Vbeta and 13 Jbeta primers. Using immunoSEQ multiplex PCR, the repertoire was profiled, and TCRdb retains in-frame clones only, with some absent. The sample lists more than 110,000 clones; 60% to 80% were seen once. The specimen sequenced was PBMCs. The receptors shown here come from a male donor in good health and CMV-seronegative.

The rearrangement joins TRBV28 to TRBJ1-1; no clear D gene. V was cut by 4 bases and J by 5 bases, with 8 bases left in between. Germline-derived CDR1 and CDR2 are MDHEN and SYDVKM. The CDR3 has 12 residues. CDR3 nucleotide sequence: TGTGCCAGCAGTTCCACTCGGACTGAAGCTTTCTTT. This sequence encodes CASSSTRTEAFF.

The chain couples TRBV9 to TRBJ2-7, with D possibly matching TRBD2 (5 bases). Germline V gives CDR1 SGDLS, CDR2 YYNGEE. This CDR3 is built from 12 residues. Trimming cost V 8 bases and J 5 bases, with 14 bases left between them. CDR3 sequence (DNA): TGTGCCAGACAGCTGAGGGTAAACGAGCAGTACTTC. It encodes CARQLRVNEQYF.

For this clone: This sample also contains other DNA sequences that code for the same CDR3. This chain connects TRBV7-3 to TRBJ1-2; TRBD1 matches 12 bases. J was trimmed by 5 bases and V by 5 bases; bases with no gene match: 6. The length of the CDR3 is 15 residues. The V gene's germline CDR1 is SGHTA and CDR2 FQGTGA. CDR3 DNA sequence: TGTGCCAGCAGCCCCGGGACAGGGGGCGCTTATGGCTACACCTTC. Protein product: CASSPGTGGAYGYTF.

This chain joins TRBV6-4 and TRBJ2-7; 8 bases map to TRBD2. The CDR3 totals 14 residues. The V and J ends lost 7 bases and 4 bases, in that order; junction bases with no gene match: 9. Germline CDR1 and CDR2: MRHNA and SNTAGT. CDR3: CASIGRDKPYEQYF. CDR3 bases: TGTGCCAGCATCGGGAGGGATAAGCCTTACGAGCAGTACTTC.

The chain joins TRBV2 to TRBJ2-6, with D hard to call. With 9 bases removed from V and 1 base from J, the gap between germline ends came to 10 bases. Per the germline V gene, CDR1 is SNHLY and CDR2 is FYNNEI. This CDR3 has 14 amino acids. The CDR3: CASMLESGANVLTF. The DNA of the CDR3 is TGTGCCAGTATGTTGGAGTCTGGGGCCAACGTCCTGACTTTC. The whole variable domain, filled in from reference TRBV2 and TRBJ2-6, reads EPEVTQTPSHQVTQMGQEVILRCVPISNHLYFYWYRQILGQKVEFLVSFYNNEISEKSEIFDDQFSVERPDGSNFTLKIRSTKLEDSAMYFCASMLESGANVLTFGAGSRLTVL.

V and J are TRBV6-5 and TRBJ1-2; no clear D. Germline V gene lookup returns CDR1 MNHEY and CDR2 SVGAGI. This CDR3 is built from 16 residues. The germline V and J ends were trimmed by 0 bases and 2 bases, with 13 bases remaining between them. This CDR3 is CASSYSNGEANYGYTF. The CDR3 nucleotides read TGTGCCAGCAGTTACTCGAACGGGGAGGCCAACTATGGCTACACCTTC.

The rearrangement links TRBV2 to TRBJ2-7; TRBD2 might be the D (6 bases). There are 16 residues in the CDR3. The V end was cut by 5 bases, the J end by 5 bases, with 22 bases between. Germline V CDR1 and CDR2: SNHLY, FYNNEI. The CDR3 region is CASSYGRGMEGNEQYF. DNA of the CDR3: TGTGCCAGCAGTTATGGAAGGGGCATGGAGGGGAACGAGCAGTACTTC.

This clone was detected only once. The chain is built from TRBV7-8 and TRBJ1-2; maybe TRBD1 (5 bases). Germline V gene lookup returns CDR1 SGHVS and CDR2 FQNEAQ. The CDR3 length is 13 residues. Trimming left V 5 bases short and J 8 bases short, with 15 bases between. The CDR3 region is CASSPGGNGGYTF. DNA of the CDR3: TGTGCCAGCAGCCCTGGGGGGAATGGAGGCTACACCTTC.